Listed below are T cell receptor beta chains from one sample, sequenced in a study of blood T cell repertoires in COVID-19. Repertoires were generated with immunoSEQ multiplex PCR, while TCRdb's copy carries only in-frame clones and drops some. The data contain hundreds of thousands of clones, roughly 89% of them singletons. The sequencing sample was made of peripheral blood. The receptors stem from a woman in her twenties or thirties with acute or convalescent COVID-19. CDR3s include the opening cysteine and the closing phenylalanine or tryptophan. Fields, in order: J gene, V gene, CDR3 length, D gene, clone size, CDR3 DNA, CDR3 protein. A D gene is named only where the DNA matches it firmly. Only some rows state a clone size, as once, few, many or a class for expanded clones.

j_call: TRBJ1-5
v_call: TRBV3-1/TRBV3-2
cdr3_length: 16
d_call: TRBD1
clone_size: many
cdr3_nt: TGTGCCAGCAGCCAAGGGGACAGGGGAAACAATCAGCCCCAGCATTTT
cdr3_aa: CASSQGDRGNNQPQHF

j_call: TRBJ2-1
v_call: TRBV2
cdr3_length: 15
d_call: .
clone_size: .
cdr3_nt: TGTGCCAGCAGGGGGGGAGAGGCGGGGTACAATGAGCAGTTCTTC
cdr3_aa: CASRGGEAGYNEQFF

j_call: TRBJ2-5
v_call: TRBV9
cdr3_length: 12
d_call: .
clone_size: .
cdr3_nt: TGTGCCAGCAGCCCGGGCCAAGAGACCCAGTACTTC
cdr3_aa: CASSPGQETQYF

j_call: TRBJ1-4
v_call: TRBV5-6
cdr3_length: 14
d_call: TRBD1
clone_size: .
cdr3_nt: TGTGCCAGCAGCCAAATAGGGGGCGGAGAAAAACTGTTTTTT
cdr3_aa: CASSQIGGGEKLFF

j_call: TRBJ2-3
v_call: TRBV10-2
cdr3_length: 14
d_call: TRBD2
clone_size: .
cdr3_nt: TGCGCCAGCAGTGATAGCGGGGCCCCAGATACGCAGTATTTT
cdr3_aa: CASSDSGAPDTQYF

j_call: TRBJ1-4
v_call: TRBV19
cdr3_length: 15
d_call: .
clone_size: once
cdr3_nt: TGTGCCACCCGGGCCGGATTTGACAGACTCGAAAAACTGTTTTTT
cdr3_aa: CATRAGFDRLEKLFF

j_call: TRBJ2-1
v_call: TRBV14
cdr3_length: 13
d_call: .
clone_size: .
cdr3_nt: TGTGCCAGCAGCCAAGATCTGCGGGATGAGCAGTTCTTC
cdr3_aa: CASSQDLRDEQFF

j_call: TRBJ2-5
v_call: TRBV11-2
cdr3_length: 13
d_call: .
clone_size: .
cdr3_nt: TGTGCCAGCAGCTTAGGGACTTGGGAGACCCAGTACTTC
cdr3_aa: CASSLGTWETQYF

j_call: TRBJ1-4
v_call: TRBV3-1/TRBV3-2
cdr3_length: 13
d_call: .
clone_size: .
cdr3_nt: TGTGCCAGTAGTAAGGGGGCTAATGAAAAACTGTTTTTT
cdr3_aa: CASSKGANEKLFF

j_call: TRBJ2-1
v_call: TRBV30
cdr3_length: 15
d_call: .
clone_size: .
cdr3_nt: TGTGCCTGGAGTGTTATGCCCGAGACCTACAATGAGCAGTTCTTC
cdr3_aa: CAWSVMPETYNEQFF

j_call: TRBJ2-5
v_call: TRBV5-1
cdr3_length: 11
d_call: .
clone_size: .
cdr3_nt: TGCGCCAGCAGTATCGGTGAGACCCAGTACTTC
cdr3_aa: CASSIGETQYF

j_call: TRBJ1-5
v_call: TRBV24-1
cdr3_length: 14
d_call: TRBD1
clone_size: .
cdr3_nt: TGTGCCACCAGGACAGGGGGCGCCGGTCAGCCCCAGCATTTT
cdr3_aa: CATRTGGAGQPQHF

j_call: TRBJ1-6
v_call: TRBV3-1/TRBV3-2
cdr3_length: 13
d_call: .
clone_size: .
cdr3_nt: TGTGCCAGCAGCCAAGATAATAATTCACCCCTCCACTTT
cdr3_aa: CASSQDNNSPLHF

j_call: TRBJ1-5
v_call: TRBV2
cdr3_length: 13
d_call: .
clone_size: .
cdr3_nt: TGTGCCAGCAGTGGAAGCGAAAATCAGCCCCAGCATTTT
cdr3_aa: CASSGSENQPQHF

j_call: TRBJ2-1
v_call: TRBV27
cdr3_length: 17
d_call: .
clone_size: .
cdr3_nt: TGTGCCAGCAGGGGGAAAGGGTGGGGCGCACCTAACAATGAGCAGTTCTTC
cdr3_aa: CASRGKGWGAPNNEQFF

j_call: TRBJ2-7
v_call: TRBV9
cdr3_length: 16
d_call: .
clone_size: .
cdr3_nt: TGTGCCAGCAGCGTAGCTGAGGGAAGACTCTTGTACGAGCAGTACTTC
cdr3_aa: CASSVAEGRLLYEQYF

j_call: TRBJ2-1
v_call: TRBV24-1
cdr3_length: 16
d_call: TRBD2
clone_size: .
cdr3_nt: TGTGCCACCAGTGATAGCCCCCGTGGCGGGGGGAATGAGCAGTTCTTC
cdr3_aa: CATSDSPRGGGNEQFF

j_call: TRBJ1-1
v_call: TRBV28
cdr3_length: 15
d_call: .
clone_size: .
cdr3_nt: TGTGCCAGCAGTTTGGGCGGGGTATCGAACACTGAAGCTTTCTTT
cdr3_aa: CASSLGGVSNTEAFF

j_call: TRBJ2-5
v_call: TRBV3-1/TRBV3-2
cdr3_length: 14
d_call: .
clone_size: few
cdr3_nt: TGTGCCAGCAGCCTACTGACAGGGAGGGAGACCCAGTACTTC
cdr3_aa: CASSLLTGRETQYF

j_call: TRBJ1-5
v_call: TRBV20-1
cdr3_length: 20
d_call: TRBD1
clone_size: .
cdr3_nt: TGCAGTGCTAGTCCATCTCCGGGACAGAAAAAGTATAATAGCAATCAGCCCCAGCATTTT
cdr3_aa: CSASPSPGQKKYNSNQPQHF

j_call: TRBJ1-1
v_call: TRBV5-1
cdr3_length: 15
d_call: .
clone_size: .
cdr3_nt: TGCGCCAGCAGTGAACGGGGGGCCCCGAACACTGAAGCTTTCTTT
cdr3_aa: CASSERGAPNTEAFF

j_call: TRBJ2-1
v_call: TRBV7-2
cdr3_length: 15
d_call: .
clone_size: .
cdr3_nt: TGTGCCAGCAGCTTAGTTAATTGGGCGGGCAATGAGCAGTTCTTC
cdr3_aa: CASSLVNWAGNEQFF

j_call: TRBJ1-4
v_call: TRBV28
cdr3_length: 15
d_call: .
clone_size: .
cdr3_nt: TGTGCCAGCAGTCAAGAAATCGGAGCGGCTGAAAAACTGTTTTTT
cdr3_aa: CASSQEIGAAEKLFF

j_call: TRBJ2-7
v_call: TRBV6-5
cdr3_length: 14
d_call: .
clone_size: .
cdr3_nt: TGTGCCAGCAGTTACTCTTCAGGATCCTACGAGCAGTACTTC
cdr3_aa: CASSYSSGSYEQYF

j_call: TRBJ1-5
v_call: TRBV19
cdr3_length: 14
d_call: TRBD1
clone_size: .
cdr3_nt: TGTGCCAGTAGTATCCGACAGGGTATACAGCCCCAGCATTTT
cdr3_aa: CASSIRQGIQPQHF

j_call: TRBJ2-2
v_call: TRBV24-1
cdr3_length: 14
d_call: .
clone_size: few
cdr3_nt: TGTGCCACCAGTCGATCAGAACACACCGGGGAGCTGTTTTTT
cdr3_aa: CATSRSEHTGELFF

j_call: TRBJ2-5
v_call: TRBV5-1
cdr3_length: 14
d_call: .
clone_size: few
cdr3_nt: TGCGCCAGCAGCTTTTCGACAGCCCAAGAGACCCAGTACTTC
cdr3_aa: CASSFSTAQETQYF

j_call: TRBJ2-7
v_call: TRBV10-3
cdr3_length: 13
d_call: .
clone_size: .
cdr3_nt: TGTGCCATCAGCGAAGGGGGCTCCTACGAGCAGTACTTC
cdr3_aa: CAISEGGSYEQYF

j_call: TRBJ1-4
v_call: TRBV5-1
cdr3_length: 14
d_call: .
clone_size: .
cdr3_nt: TGCGCCAGCAGCTTAGGCGGGCCCAATGAAAAACTGTTTTTT
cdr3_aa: CASSLGGPNEKLFF

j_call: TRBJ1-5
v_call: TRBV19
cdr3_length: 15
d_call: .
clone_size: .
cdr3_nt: TGTGCCAGTAGCGCGGGAAGGGTGGACAATCAGCCCCAGCATTTT
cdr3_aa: CASSAGRVDNQPQHF

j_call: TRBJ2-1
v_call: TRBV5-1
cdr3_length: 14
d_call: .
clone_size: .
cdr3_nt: TGCGCCAGCAGCTTGGTTGCCGGGTCCAATGAGCAGTTCTTC
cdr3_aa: CASSLVAGSNEQFF

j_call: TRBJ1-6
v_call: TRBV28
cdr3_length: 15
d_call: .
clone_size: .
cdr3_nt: TGTGCCAGCAGTTTAACCTCCATTTCGGGGGCACCCCTCCACTTT
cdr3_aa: CASSLTSISGAPLHF

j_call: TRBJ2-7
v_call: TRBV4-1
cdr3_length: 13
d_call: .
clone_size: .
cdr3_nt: TGCGCCAGCAGCCAAGATCATTCCTACGAGCAGTACTTC
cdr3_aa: CASSQDHSYEQYF

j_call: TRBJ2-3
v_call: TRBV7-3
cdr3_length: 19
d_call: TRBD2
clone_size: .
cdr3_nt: TGTGCCAGCAGAGGCCCTAGTGGGACTAGACGTTACAGCACAGATACGCAGTATTTT
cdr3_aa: CASRGPSGTRRYSTDTQYF

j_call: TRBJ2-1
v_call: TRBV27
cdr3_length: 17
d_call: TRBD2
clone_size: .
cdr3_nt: TGTGCCAGCAGTTCCCTCCCTAGCGGGGGATCCTACAATGAGCAGTTCTTC
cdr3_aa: CASSSLPSGGSYNEQFF

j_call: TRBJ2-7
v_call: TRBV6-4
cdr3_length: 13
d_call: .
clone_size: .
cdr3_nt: TGTGCCAGACCGGGACATGACCACTACGAGCAGTACTTC
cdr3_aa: CARPGHDHYEQYF

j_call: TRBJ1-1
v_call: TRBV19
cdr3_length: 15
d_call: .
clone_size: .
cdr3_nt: TGTGCCAGTAGTGCCTCACAGGGAAAAAACACTGAAGCTTTCTTT
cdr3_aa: CASSASQGKNTEAFF

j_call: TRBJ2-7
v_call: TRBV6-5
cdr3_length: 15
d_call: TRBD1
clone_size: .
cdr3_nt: TGTGCCAGCAGGGAGACAGGGGCCACCTCCTACGAGCAGTACTTC
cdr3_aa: CASRETGATSYEQYF

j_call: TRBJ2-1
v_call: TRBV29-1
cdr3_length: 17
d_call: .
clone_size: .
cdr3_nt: TGCAGCGTTGACAGGATCTTGCTAAGTGACCGGATTGATGAGCAGTTCTTC
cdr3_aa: CSVDRILLSDRIDEQFF

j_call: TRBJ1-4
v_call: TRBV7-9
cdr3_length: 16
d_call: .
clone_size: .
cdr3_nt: TGTGCCAGCAGCTTAGCGTATGGGGAAGAGGGCGAAAAACTGTTTTTT
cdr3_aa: CASSLAYGEEGEKLFF

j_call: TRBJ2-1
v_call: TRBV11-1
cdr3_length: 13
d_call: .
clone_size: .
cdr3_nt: TGTGCCAGCAGCCTTAGCGGATACAATGAGCAGTTCTTC
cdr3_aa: CASSLSGYNEQFF

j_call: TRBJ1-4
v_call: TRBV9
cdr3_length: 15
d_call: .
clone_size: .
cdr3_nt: TGTGCCAGCAGCGTAGGGTCAGGAAGTAATGAAAAACTGTTTTTT
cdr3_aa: CASSVGSGSNEKLFF

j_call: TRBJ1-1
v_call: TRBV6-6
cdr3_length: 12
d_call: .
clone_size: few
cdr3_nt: TGTGCCAGCAGTCTAAGGGGAACTGAAGCTTTCTTT
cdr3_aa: CASSLRGTEAFF

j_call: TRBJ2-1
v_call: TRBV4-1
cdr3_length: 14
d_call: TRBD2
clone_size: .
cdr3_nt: TGCGCCAGCAGCCATCCAGCGGGGGTTGATGAGCAGTTCTTC
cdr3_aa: CASSHPAGVDEQFF

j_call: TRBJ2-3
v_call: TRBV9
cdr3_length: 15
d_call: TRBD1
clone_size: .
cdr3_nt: TGTGCCAGCAGCGTAGGGACAGGACCCACAGATACGCAGTATTTT
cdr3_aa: CASSVGTGPTDTQYF

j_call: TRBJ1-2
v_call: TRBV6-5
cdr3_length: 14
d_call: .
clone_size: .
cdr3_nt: TGTGCCAGCAGTTACAGGGGAGGACCCGGGGGCTACACCTTC
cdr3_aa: CASSYRGGPGGYTF

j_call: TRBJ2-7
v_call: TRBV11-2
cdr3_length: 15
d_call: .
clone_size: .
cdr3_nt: TGTGCCAGCAGCTTAGATCCAGGGGGGTCGTACGAGCAGTACTTC
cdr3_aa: CASSLDPGGSYEQYF

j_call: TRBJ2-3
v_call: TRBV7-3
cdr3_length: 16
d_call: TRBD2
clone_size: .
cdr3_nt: TGTGCCAGCAGCTTCCTGACTAGCGGCCGCACAGATACGCAGTATTTT
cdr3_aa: CASSFLTSGRTDTQYF

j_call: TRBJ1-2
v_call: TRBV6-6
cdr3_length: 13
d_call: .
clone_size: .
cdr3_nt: TGTGCCAGCAGAAAAATTACTAACTATGGCTACACCTTC
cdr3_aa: CASRKITNYGYTF